This T cell receptor beta chain was recovered during a study of Graves' ophthalmopathy and Graves' hyperthyroidism. Germline V gene data show CDR1 as LNHNV and CDR2 as YYDKDF (reference sequence). This CDR3 has 12 residues. V shed 0 bases and J shed 8 bases, with 4 bases lying between them. Amplification of the TCR beta CDR3 regions used RNA transcripts (as template). The authors performed first-round RT-PCR with HTBI primers and then a second-round multiplex PCR. In TCRdb, the multiplex PCR reads were re-called with MiXCR into one record per CDR3 protein. Here the sample spans hundreds of thousands of distinct CDR3 sequences, about a fifth being singletons. The table lists this clonotype with many counts.

The genes are TRBV15 and TRBJ2-2; D unresolved. The sequencing sample was made of peripheral blood. The receptor comes from a woman between 18 and 30 years old with stable Graves' hyperthyroidism. Some clones in this sample may be carry-over from other donors' samples. In DNA form, the CDR3 reads TGTGCCACCAGCAGAGATGGAGGGGAGCTGTTTTTT. Amino acid sequence: CATSRDGGELFF.